This entry concerns a single TCR beta chain. CDR3 length: 13 residues. CDR1 and CDR2 from the germline V gene are SGHDN and FVKESK. The V and J ends lost 5 bases and 9 bases respectively, with 14 bases between them. Clones were read by immunoSEQ multiplex PCR, and TCRdb kept only the in-frame ones, dropping some. In the table there are about 67,000 clones, 60% to 80% of which are singletons. The record originates from a study of blood T cell repertoires in COVID-19. This chain joins TRBV14 and TRBJ2-1, with TRBD1 as a possible D gene (7 bases). This sequence originates from a woman aged 55-69 years with acute or convalescent COVID-19. The sample comprised peripheral blood. In DNA, the CDR3 is TGTGCCAGCAGCTCGGCAGGGGGGATTGAGCAGTTCTTC. Protein: CASSSAGGIEQFF.